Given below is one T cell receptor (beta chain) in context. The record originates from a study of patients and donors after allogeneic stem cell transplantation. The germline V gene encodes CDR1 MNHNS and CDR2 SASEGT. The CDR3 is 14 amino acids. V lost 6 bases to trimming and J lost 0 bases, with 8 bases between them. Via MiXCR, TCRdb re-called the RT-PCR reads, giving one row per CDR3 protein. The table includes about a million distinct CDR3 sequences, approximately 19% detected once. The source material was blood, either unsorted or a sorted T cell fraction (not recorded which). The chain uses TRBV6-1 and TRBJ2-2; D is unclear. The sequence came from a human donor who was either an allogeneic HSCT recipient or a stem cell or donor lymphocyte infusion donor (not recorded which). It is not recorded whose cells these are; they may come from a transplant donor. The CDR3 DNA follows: TGTGCCAGCAGGTGGAATCCGAACACCGGGGAGCTGTTTTTT. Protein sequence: CASRWNPNTGELFF.